This T cell receptor (beta chain) is from a study of T cell clones after liver transplantation. This CDR3 comprises 15 residues. Trimming removed 8 bases from V and 0 bases from J, with 11 bases in between. The germline V gene encodes CDR1 MNHEY and CDR2 SVGAGI. The data were produced by immunoSEQ multiplex PCR, yet TCRdb's version contains in-frame clones alone and is incomplete. The sample lists around 110,000 clones; approximately 90% were seen once. V and J are TRBV6-5 and TRBJ2-6; D not certain. The specimen comprised CD4+ T cells from blood, sampled 12 months after liver transplant. The TCR was taken from a human patient who received a liver transplant. Part of the T cell pool may stem from the graft donor. The CDR3 loop is CASSPQSSGANVLTF. The CDR3 nucleotides read TGTGCCAGCTCCCCCCAGAGCTCTGGGGCCAACGTCCTGACTTTC.